Described below is a single T cell receptor beta chain sequence and its context. TCRdb used MiXCR to reprocess the PCR reads, holding one entry per CDR3 protein. The sample has roughly 13,000 distinct CDR3 sequences; roughly 46% are singletons. The sample comes from a study of tumor-infiltrating lymphocytes in oesophageal squamous cell carcinoma. Germline assignment: CDR1 SGHVS and CDR2 FNYEAQ. The CDR3 length is 14 residues. V was cut by 5 bases and J by 0 bases, with 10 bases left in between. Material: normal esophageal tissue next to the tumor. This clonotype was sampled from a male donor with esophageal squamous cell carcinoma. This chain links TRBV7-6 with TRBJ2-5; the D gene is possibly TRBD2 (5 bases). This CDR3 reads CASSRRADQETQYF. The CDR3 DNA sequence: TGTGCCAGCAGCAGGCGGGCCGACCAAGAGACCCAGTACTTC.